What follows are 12 T cell receptor beta chains derived from one specimen sequenced in a study of beta chain features in type 1 diabetes. The investigators reverse transcribed all of the isolated RNA, so they sequenced expressed TCRB transcripts. Sequencing used immunoSEQ multiplex PCR; TCRdb keeps in-frame clones, though not all of them. This sample has hundreds of thousands of clones, with around 30% found just once. What was sequenced was naive CD4+ T cells from blood. The receptors come from a man between 18 and 35 years old in good health.

This clone appeared a few times. This chain joins TRBV30 and TRBJ1-1, with D hard to call. Germline CDR1 is GTSNPN and CDR2 is SVGIG (reference sequence). Trimming removed 1 base at V and 3 bases at J, with 12 bases between. The CDR3 consists of 14 residues. In nucleotides, the CDR3 is TGTGCCTGGAGTGCGAGGGTCGGGGACACTGAAGCTTTCTTT. Protein: CAWSARVGDTEAFF.

This clone was recorded a few times. The J gene is TRBJ2-5, the V gene TRBV5-1; the D gene is possibly TRBD2 (6 bases). The CDR3 totals 14 residues. V was pared by 3 bases and J by 1 base, with 10 bases between. CDR1 SGHRS and CDR2 YFSETQ come from the germline V gene. CDR3 nucleotide sequence: TGCGCCAGCAGCTCGGGGGTCTTCCAAGAGACCCAGTACTTC. Its protein is CASSSGVFQETQYF.

The CDR3 sequence is CASSQGYRGVYGYTF. The CDR3 DNA is TGTGCCAGCAGCCAAGGGTACAGGGGAGTCTATGGCTACACCTTC. The V gene is TRBV4-2, the J gene TRBJ1-2; 7 nucleotides match TRBD1. The ends lost 1 base at V and 4 bases at J; junction bases unmatched: 6. The CDR3 is made up of 15 amino acids. Germline CDR1 reads LGHNA; CDR2 reads YNFKEQ.

This clone was seen a handful of times. J is TRBJ2-7 and V is TRBV21-1; the table's D gene call, TRBD1, was not cross checked with the DNA. TRBV21-1 counts as a pseudogene. This CDR3 comprises 17 residues. This CDR3 is CASSNSRPGHEAYEQYF. CDR3 nucleotide sequence: TGTGCCAGCAGCAACAGTCGACCAGGGCATGAGGCCTACGAGCAGTACTTC.

This clone came up a few times. The chain carries TRBV27 and TRBJ2-5, with D uncertain. Germline V gene lookup returns CDR1 MNHEY and CDR2 SMNVEV (reference sequence). V was cut by 8 bases and J by 3 bases, with 7 bases left in between. The CDR3 extends over 11 amino acids. The CDR3 here is CASRRKETQYF. The CDR3 bases are TGTGCCAGCCGGCGAAAAGAGACCCAGTACTTC.

This sequence joins TRBV7-9 and TRBJ2-4; a weak D match, TRBD2 (5 bases). Germline V gives CDR1 SEHNR, CDR2 FQNEAQ (reference sequence). This CDR3 comprises 14 residues. Trimming shortened V by 6 bases and J by 0 bases, and 9 bases separated the two germline ends. The CDR3 coding sequence is TGTGCCAGCAGTCTAAGCGGAGCCAAAAACATTCAGTACTTC. Translation gives CASSLSGAKNIQYF.

CDR3: CAWSRGIQPQHF. DNA for the CDR3: TGTGCCTGGAGTCGGGGAATCCAGCCCCAGCATTTT. V is TRBV30 and J is TRBJ1-5, with D unclear. Between the trimmed V and J ends, which lost 2 bases and 7 bases, there was a span of 9 bases. Germline V gives CDR1 GTSNPN, CDR2 SVGIG (reference sequence). The CDR3 totals 12 residues. The full variable domain, its missing parts supplied by reference TRBV30 and TRBJ1-5, is SQTIHQWPATLVQPVGSPLSLECTVEGTSNPNLYWYRQAAGRGLQLLFYSVGIGQISSEVPQNLSASRPQDRQFILSSKKLLLSDSGFYLCAWSRGIQPQHFGDGTRLSIL.

As concerns this clone: The same CDR3 arises from other DNA sequences in this sample as well. This chain links TRBV30 with TRBJ1-1, with unresolved D. Germline CDR1 reads GTSNPN; CDR2 reads SVGIG (reference sequence). CDR3 length: 13 residues. Trimming removed 2 bases from V and 6 bases from J, with 13 bases in between. CDR3 DNA: TGTGCCTGGAGTCCTTCTTCGAGCTCTGAAGCTTTCTTT. Amino acids: CAWSPSSSSEAFF.

This clone was found a few times. The chain carries TRBV4-1 and TRBJ2-1; TRBD2 agrees at 8 bases. CDR1 MGHRA and CDR2 YSYEKL come from the germline V gene. Trimming removed 4 bases from V and 7 bases from J; junction bases left unmatched: 6. The CDR3 consists of 14 residues. The CDR3 region is CASSREGLGNEQFF. The CDR3 DNA reads as TGCGCCAGCAGCCGGGAGGGACTAGGGAATGAGCAGTTCTTC.

This clone has only a few counts. J is TRBJ2-3 and V is TRBV25-1; D is perhaps TRBD2 (5 bases). The germline V and J ends were trimmed by 3 bases and 5 bases, with 18 bases remaining between them. The CDR3 loop spans 16 amino acids. Germline CDR1 is MGHDK and CDR2 is SYGVNS. For the CDR3, the DNA is TGTGCCAGCAGTGAGTGGATAGCGTCTAGTCTAGATACGCAGTATTTT. Its translation: CASSEWIASSLDTQYF.

This clone was seen a handful of times. The chain joins TRBV5-6 to TRBJ2-1; D gene ambiguous. V was shortened by 1 base and J by 6 bases, with 14 bases between the two germline ends. The CDR3 spans 15 residues. CDR1 and CDR2 (germline): SGHDT, YYEEEE. CDR3 amino acids: CASSLRATSGNEQFF. CDR3 nucleotide sequence: TGTGCCAGCAGCTTGAGGGCTACGTCGGGCAATGAGCAGTTCTTC. Full variable domain (rest looked up from reference TRBV5-6 and TRBJ2-1): DAGVTQSPTHLIKTRGQQVTLRCSPKSGHDTVSWYQQALGQGPQFIFQYYEEEERQRGNFPDRFSGHQFPNYSSELNVNALLLGDSALYLCASSLRATSGNEQFFGPGTRLTVL.

The CDR3 loop is CAILGLAGQETQYF. Written as DNA, the CDR3 is TGTGCCATCCTAGGACTAGCGGGTCAAGAGACCCAGTACTTC. The chain joins TRBV7-2 to TRBJ2-5; TRBD2 matches at 11 bases. Germline lookup yields CDR1 SGHTA and CDR2 FQGNSA. The junction had 6 bases not matched to a gene; V was cut back by 10 bases and J by 2 bases. The CDR3 sequence is 14 residues long. The full variable domain, with the rest looked up from reference TRBV7-2 and TRBJ2-5, is GAGVSQSPSNKVTEKGKDVELRCDPISGHTALYWYRQSLGQGLEFLIYFQGNSAPDKSGLPSDRFSAERTGGSVSTLTIQRTQQEDSAVYLCAILGLAGQETQYFGPGTRLLVL.